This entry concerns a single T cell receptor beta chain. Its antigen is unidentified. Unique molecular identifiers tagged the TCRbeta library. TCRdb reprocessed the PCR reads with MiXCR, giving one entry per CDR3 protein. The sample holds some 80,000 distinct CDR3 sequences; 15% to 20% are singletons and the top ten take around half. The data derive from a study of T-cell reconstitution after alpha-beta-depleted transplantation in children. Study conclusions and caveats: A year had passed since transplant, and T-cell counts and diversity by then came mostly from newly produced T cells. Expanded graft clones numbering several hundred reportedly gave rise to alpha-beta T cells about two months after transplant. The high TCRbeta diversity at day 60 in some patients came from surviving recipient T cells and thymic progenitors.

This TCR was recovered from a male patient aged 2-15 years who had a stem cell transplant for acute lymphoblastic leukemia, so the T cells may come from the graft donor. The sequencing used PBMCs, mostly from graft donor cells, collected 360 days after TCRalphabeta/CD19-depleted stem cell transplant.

DNA of the CDR3: TGCGCCAGCAGCTTGCAGGGGGCTGGCACCGGGGAGCTGTTTTTT. Its translation is CASSLQGAGTGELFF. The chain combines TRBV5-1 with TRBJ2-2, with 8 positions matching TRBD1. Trimming at V came to 1 base and at J to 4 bases, leaving 3 bases not matched to a gene. Germline CDR1 is SGHRS and CDR2 is YFSETQ. This CDR3 contains 15 residues. Filled out from reference TRBV5-1 and TRBJ2-2, the complete variable domain reads KAGVTQTPRYLIKTRGQQVTLSCSPISGHRSVSWYQQTPGQGLQFLFEYFSETQRNKGNFPGRFSGRQFSNSRSEMNVSTLELGDSALYLCASSLQGAGTGELFFGEGSRLTVL.